A selection of T cell receptor beta chains follows, all from one sample in a study of blood T cell repertoires in COVID-19. Generated by immunoSEQ multiplex PCR, the TCRdb table keeps only in-frame clones and is missing some. The data show over 95,000 clones, 80% to 85% seen once. The sample was peripheral blood. These receptors all stem from a man in his 70s with active or convalescent COVID-19. Both conserved end residues are part of each CDR3. Each record gives: V gene, J gene, D gene, clone size, CDR3 protein, CDR3 DNA. A D gene is named only where the DNA matches it firmly. The listing skips clone size in some rows; elsewhere it reads once, few, many or a size class.

TRBV6-6	TRBJ2-7	-	-	CASRPEASTYEQYF	TGTGCCAGCAGACCCGAGGCTAGCACCTACGAGCAGTACTTC
TRBV30	TRBJ1-5	TRBD1	few	CAWSQGQDLQPQHF	TGTGCCTGGAGCCAGGGACAGGACCTGCAGCCCCAGCATTTT
TRBV7-8	TRBJ2-2	TRBD2	-	CASRDGGGIAGELFF	TGTGCCAGCAGGGACGGGGGAGGGATTGCCGGGGAGCTGTTTTTT
TRBV7-2	TRBJ2-5	TRBD2	-	CASSLGSTSGGQETQYF	TGTGCCAGCAGCTTAGGCTCTACTAGCGGGGGGCAAGAGACCCAGTACTTC
TRBV27	TRBJ1-6	-	-	CASTALGRDSPLHF	TGTGCCAGCACGGCCCTGGGCCGTGATTCACCCCTCCACTTT
TRBV6-5	TRBJ1-2	TRBD1	-	CATSTGGRYGYTF	TGTGCCACCTCAACAGGGGGTCGCTATGGCTACACCTTC
TRBV3-1/TRBV3-2	TRBJ2-1	-	-	CASSQGQNSYNEQFF	TGTGCCAGCAGCCAAGGACAGAACTCCTACAATGAGCAGTTCTTC
TRBV6-1	TRBJ1-2	TRBD1	-	CASSEQGDNYGYTF	TGTGCCAGCAGTGAGCAGGGGGATAACTATGGCTACACCTTC
TRBV7-8	TRBJ2-5	TRBD1	-	CASSEGQLRGQKAQYF	TGTGCCAGCAGCGAAGGACAGTTAAGGGGGCAGAAGGCCCAGTACTTC
TRBV6-6	TRBJ1-4	TRBD1	few	CASSFRDRGREKLFF	TGTGCCAGCAGCTTCCGGGACAGGGGGCGTGAAAAACTGTTTTTT
TRBV5-1	TRBJ1-2	TRBD1	-	CASSAGTGNLHYGYTF	TGCGCCAGCAGCGCAGGGACAGGGAATTTACATTATGGCTACACCTTC
TRBV3-1/TRBV3-2	TRBJ2-3	-	-	CASSPFGAPSTDTQYF	TGTGCCAGCAGCCCATTTGGGGCTCCGAGCACAGATACGCAGTATTTT
TRBV27	TRBJ2-5	-	-	CASSLNFKTQETQYF	TGTGCCAGCAGTTTAAATTTCAAGACACAAGAGACCCAGTACTTC
TRBV6-2/TRBV6-3	TRBJ1-2	TRBD1	-	CASSYQTGGSGYTF	TGTGCCAGCAGTTACCAGACAGGGGGCTCCGGCTACACCTTC
TRBV11-1	TRBJ2-7	TRBD2	-	CASSQLANPLEQYF	TGTGCCAGCAGCCAACTAGCGAACCCTCTCGAGCAGTACTTC
TRBV9	TRBJ1-4	TRBD1	-	CASSVGGPNEKLFF	TGTGCCAGCAGTGTAGGGGGCCCGAATGAAAAACTGTTTTTT
TRBV6-5	TRBJ1-3	-	-	CASSPQGSGNTIYF	TGTGCCAGCAGCCCACAGGGCTCTGGAAACACCATATATTTT
TRBV5-1	TRBJ2-3	TRBD1	-	CASSYRPQGEDTQYF	TGCGCCAGCAGCTATAGGCCTCAGGGGGAAGATACGCAGTATTTT
TRBV28	TRBJ2-7	TRBD1	few	CASSLRRGTGGEQYF	TGTGCCAGCAGTTTAAGGCGAGGGACAGGGGGGGAGCAGTACTTC
TRBV11-3	TRBJ2-3	TRBD2	-	CASSLVGGGTDTQYF	TGTGCCAGCAGCTTAGTGGGGGGGGGCACAGATACGCAGTATTTT
TRBV5-1	TRBJ2-7	TRBD1	-	CASSKGQGPYEQYF	TGCGCCAGCAGCAAGGGACAGGGACCCTACGAGCAGTACTTC
TRBV6-5	TRBJ1-5	-	-	CASSRGTQEGQPQHF	TGTGCCAGCAGTAGGGGCACACAGGAGGGTCAGCCCCAGCATTTT
TRBV7-9	TRBJ2-3	-	-	CASSFESVPDTQYF	TGTGCCAGCAGCTTCGAGTCGGTGCCGGATACGCAGTATTTT
TRBV6-5	TRBJ1-2	-	-	CASSQDRGYYGYTF	TGTGCCAGCAGCCAGGACCGGGGGTACTATGGCTACACCTTC
TRBV3-1/TRBV3-2	TRBJ1-4	-	-	CASSQAGAANEKLFF	TGTGCCAGCAGCCAAGCAGGGGCTGCTAATGAAAAACTGTTTTTT
TRBV6-5	TRBJ1-4	-	-	CASKADPNEKLFF	TGTGCCAGCAAGGCGGATCCCAATGAAAAACTGTTTTTT
TRBV15	TRBJ1-3	-	-	CATSRGGSSGNTIYF	TGTGCCACCAGCAGAGGGGGCTCCTCTGGAAACACCATATATTTT
TRBV30	TRBJ2-2	TRBD1	-	CAWSSRDRGNTGELFF	TGTGCCTGGAGTTCCAGGGACAGGGGGAACACCGGGGAGCTGTTTTTT
TRBV7-2	TRBJ2-1	-	-	CASSLRETSTYNEQFF	TGTGCCAGCAGCTTAAGAGAAACCTCCACCTACAATGAGCAGTTCTTC
TRBV5-1	TRBJ2-3	TRBD2	-	CASSSTGTSGGPADTQYF	TGCGCCAGCAGCTCCACCGGGACTAGCGGGGGGCCGGCAGATACGCAGTATTTT
TRBV24-1	TRBJ2-1	-	-	CATSDPTGLLINEQFF	TGTGCCACCAGTGACCCCACAGGGCTGCTCATTAATGAGCAGTTCTTC
TRBV24-1	TRBJ2-2	TRBD1	once	CATSDPGTANTGELFF	TGTGCCACCAGTGATCCCGGGACAGCAAACACCGGGGAGCTGTTTTTT
TRBV29-1	TRBJ2-1	-	-	CSVEDPVSTSYNEQFF	TGCAGCGTTGAAGATCCGGTTTCTACCTCATACAATGAGCAGTTCTTC
TRBV28	TRBJ1-1	-	-	CASSLQAGIGTEAFF	TGTGCCAGCAGTTTACAGGCAGGGATAGGAACTGAAGCTTTCTTT
TRBV27	TRBJ2-3	TRBD1	-	CASSYNYLDRANADTQYF	TGTGCCAGCAGCTATAACTATCTCGACAGGGCAAATGCAGATACGCAGTATTTT
TRBV6-5	TRBJ1-6	TRBD1	-	CASTAGTVTSSPLHF	TGTGCCAGCACCGCCGGGACAGTAACTAGTTCACCCCTCCACTTT
TRBV6-2/TRBV6-3	TRBJ1-2	-	few	CASSYGPAASVGYTF	TGTGCCAGCAGTTACGGGCCCGCCGCGAGTGTTGGCTACACCTTC
TRBV15	TRBJ2-7	-	-	CATSRDRAYSYEQYF	TGTGCCACCAGCAGAGACAGGGCCTACTCCTACGAGCAGTACTTC
TRBV1	TRBJ2-5	-	-	CTSSPTTSGGARETQYF	TGCACCAGCAGCCCTACTACTAGCGGGGGGGCCCGGGAGACCCAGTACTTC
TRBV19	TRBJ1-4	-	-	CASSTLRATNEKLFF	TGTGCCAGTAGTACCCTCCGAGCAACTAATGAAAAACTGTTTTTT
TRBV12-5	TRBJ2-1	-	-	CASGLEAGKADEQFF	TGTGCTAGTGGTTTGGAGGCAGGGAAGGCCGATGAGCAGTTCTTC
TRBV5-1	TRBJ2-3	TRBD2	-	CASSVGRGWSDTQYF	TGCGCCAGCAGCGTCGGGCGGGGGTGGTCAGATACGCAGTATTTT
TRBV28	TRBJ2-7	-	-	CASSSRVPYEQYF	TGTGCCAGCAGTTCCAGGGTGCCCTACGAGCAGTACTTC
TRBV6-2/TRBV6-3	TRBJ2-3	TRBD2	once	CASSDSGGAGDTQYF	TGTGCCAGCAGTGACAGCGGGGGGGCAGGAGATACGCAGTATTTT
TRBV4-3	TRBJ1-2	-	-	CASSQVDTNYGYTF	TGCGCCAGCAGCCAAGTGGACACTAACTATGGCTACACCTTC
TRBV5-4	TRBJ1-2	-	-	CASSFNTGGDGYTF	TGTGCCAGCAGCTTCAACACCGGAGGCGATGGCTACACCTTC
TRBV7-8	TRBJ1-1	TRBD1	-	CASSLERTGVTEAFF	TGTGCCAGCAGCTTAGAACGGACAGGGGTTACTGAAGCTTTCTTT
TRBV19	TRBJ2-7	-	-	CASSTSDSYEQYF	TGTGCCAGTAGTACTTCGGACAGCTACGAGCAGTACTTC
TRBV19	TRBJ1-1	TRBD1	once	CASSIAAGQGQAFF	TGTGCCAGTAGTATAGCCGCGGGACAGGGGCAAGCTTTCTTT
TRBV2	TRBJ1-1	TRBD1	-	CASRYGGQGRPEAFF	TGTGCCAGCCGATACGGGGGACAGGGGAGACCTGAAGCTTTCTTT
TRBV7-9	TRBJ1-4	-	-	CASSLGQATNEKLFF	TGTGCCAGCAGCTTAGGACAAGCAACTAATGAAAAACTGTTTTTT
TRBV28	TRBJ1-2	-	-	CASSSGGHGGYTF	TGTGCCAGCAGTTCTGGGGGCCACGGTGGCTACACCTTC
TRBV12-3/TRBV12-4	TRBJ1-2	-	-	CASSLGQLYGYTF	TGTGCCAGCAGCCTGGGACAACTCTATGGCTACACCTTC
TRBV15	TRBJ2-3	-	-	CATSRDRQGGGTQYF	TGTGCCACCAGCAGAGATCGGCAGGGGGGAGGTACGCAGTATTTT
TRBV2	TRBJ2-1	TRBD1	-	CASRGQGPWNEQFF	TGTGCCAGCAGGGGACAGGGGCCTTGGAATGAGCAGTTCTTC